This is a list of T cell receptor beta chains from one sample in a study of response to subunit inactivated influenza vaccine. TCRdb itself ran the RT-PCR reads through MiXCR, one entry per CDR3 protein. The sample contains hundreds of thousands of distinct CDR3 sequences, 12% to 15% of which appear only once. Material: PBMCs from blood, obtained approximately 15 days before vaccination. These receptors were taken from a man aged 50 to 59 who received an inactivated influenza vaccine. Both conserved end residues are part of each CDR3. D genes are given only for firm matches. For some rows the clone size is stated as once, few or many, or as a class when expanded; others skip it.

abundance	d_gene	v_gene	len	j_gene	CDR3aa	CDR3nt
.	.	TRBV5-8	10	TRBJ1-1	CASSWPGAFF	TGTGCCAGCAGCTGGCCGGGAGCTTTCTTT
.	TRBD2	TRBV20-1	15	TRBJ2-7	CSATTSAGGLYEQYF	TGCAGTGCCACGACATCAGCGGGGGGGCTTTACGAGCAGTACTTC
few	TRBD2	TRBV12-3/TRBV12-4	14	TRBJ2-7	CASSPSGRGYEQYF	TGTGCCAGCAGTCCTAGCGGGAGAGGGTACGAGCAGTACTTC
.	TRBD2	TRBV14	13	TRBJ2-4	CASSPGGENIQYF	TGTGCCAGCAGCCCTGGGGGGGAAAACATTCAGTACTTC
.	TRBD1	TRBV2	16	TRBJ2-5	CASSRTTGNTQGTQYF	TGTGCCAGCAGCCGAACGACAGGGAATACCCAAGGGACGCAGTACTTC
.	TRBD1	TRBV7-6	13	TRBJ2-1	CASSLQGADEQFF	TGTGCCAGCAGTTTACAGGGGGCAGATGAGCAGTTCTTC
many	.	TRBV29-1	12	TRBJ1-1	CSVEQGNTEAFF	TGCAGCGTTGAACAGGGGAACACTGAAGCTTTCTTT
.	TRBD1	TRBV4-1	20	TRBJ2-3	CASSKTGGAGVSANTDTQYF	TGCGCCAGCAGCAAGACAGGGGGCGCCGGGGTATCGGCGAACACAGATACGCAGTATTTT
.	.	TRBV5-6	15	TRBJ2-3	CASSLGHLRSDTQYF	TGTGCCAGCAGCTTGGGCCACCTCAGGAGTGATACGCAGTATTTT
.	TRBD1	TRBV10-3	16	TRBJ1-2	CAISDSFSGTGIDYTF	TGTGCCATCAGTGACTCTTTCTCCGGGACAGGGATAGACTACACCTTC
.	.	TRBV13	12	TRBJ1-4	CASSFIGEKLFF	TGTGCCAGCAGCTTCATCGGTGAAAAACTGTTTTTT
once	.	TRBV9	14	TRBJ1-1	CASSVVAGSTEAFF	TGTGCCAGCAGCGTAGTTGCCGGGAGCACTGAAGCTTTCTTT
.	TRBD1	TRBV10-3	13	TRBJ1-2	CAIKRDRGYGYTF	TGTGCCATCAAGAGGGACAGGGGATATGGCTACACCTTC
.	.	TRBV15	13	TRBJ1-4	CATSRGSNEKLFF	TGTGCCACCAGCAGAGGGTCTAATGAAAAACTGTTTTTT
few	TRBD1	TRBV5-1	15	TRBJ1-5	CASSLAGGADQPQHF	TGCGCCAGCAGCTTGGCAGGGGGCGCGGATCAGCCCCAGCATTTT
many	.	TRBV7-2	14	TRBJ2-3	CASSPYSGTDTQYF	TGTGCCAGCAGCCCGTATAGCGGCACAGATACGCAGTATTTT
few	.	TRBV11-2	14	TRBJ1-1	CASSLGAVTGEAFF	TGTGCCAGCAGCTTAGGAGCGGTTACAGGTGAAGCTTTCTTT
.	.	TRBV6-1	16	TRBJ1-6	CASRSGLSSYNSPLHF	TGTGCCAGCAGAAGCGGATTGAGCTCCTATAATTCACCCCTCCACTTT
.	TRBD2	TRBV7-6	15	TRBJ2-7	CASSPWTSEYYEQYF	TGTGCCAGCAGCCCCTGGACTAGCGAGTATTACGAGCAGTACTTC
.	.	TRBV30	14	TRBJ2-2	CAWKGGAQTGELFF	TGTGCCTGGAAAGGCGGGGCGCAGACCGGGGAGCTGTTTTTT
few	.	TRBV6-1	13	TRBJ2-3	CASLMGGTDTQYF	TGTGCCAGCCTCATGGGGGGCACAGATACGCAGTATTTT
many	.	TRBV4-3	14	TRBJ1-2	CASSQSTATYGYTF	TGCGCCAGCAGCCAGTCGACAGCAACCTATGGCTACACCTTC
.	.	TRBV5-6	15	TRBJ1-6	CASSPTGFPNSPLHF	TGTGCCAGCAGTCCCACAGGATTCCCTAATTCACCCCTCCACTTT
few	.	TRBV12-3/TRBV12-4	12	TRBJ2-1	CASSLSSYEQFF	TGTGCCAGCAGTTTGAGCAGCTATGAGCAGTTCTTC
few	.	TRBV6-6	12	TRBJ2-5	CASSPGFQTQYF	TGTGCCAGCAGCCCCGGGTTCCAGACCCAGTACTTC
many	.	TRBV7-9	16	TRBJ2-7	CASSPPVGGRSYEQYF	TGTGCCAGCAGCCCTCCAGTGGGGGGGCGCTCCTACGAGCAGTACTTC
few	.	TRBV5-6	13	TRBJ1-1	CASSPVTNTEAFF	TGTGCCAGCAGCCCCGTCACGAACACTGAAGCTTTCTTT
few	.	TRBV25-1	14	TRBJ1-1	CASSASQSGTQAFF	TGTGCCAGCAGTGCTTCCCAGTCAGGGACCCAAGCTTTCTTT
few	TRBD2	TRBV6-1	17	TRBJ2-3	CASSRTRRGVGTDTQYF	TGTGCCAGCAGCCGCACCCGCCGGGGGGTGGGCACAGATACGCAGTATTTT
.	TRBD2	TRBV2	15	TRBJ2-5	CASSRSGRAEETQYF	TGTGCCAGCAGTCGGAGCGGGAGGGCCGAAGAGACCCAGTACTTC
many	.	TRBV28	15	TRBJ2-5	CASTTRASFQETQYF	TGTGCCAGCACTACCCGGGCTTCCTTTCAAGAGACCCAGTACTTC
.	.	TRBV9	15	TRBJ2-5	CASSVGAGEGETQYF	TGTGCCAGCAGCGTAGGGGCAGGGGAGGGCGAGACCCAGTACTTC
few	TRBD2	TRBV3-1	16	TRBJ2-1	CASSVGLAISYNEQFF	TGTGCCAGCAGCGTGGGACTAGCGATCTCCTACAATGAGCAGTTCTTC
few	.	TRBV11-2	13	TRBJ2-7	CASSFRANYEQYF	TGTGCCAGCAGCTTCCGGGCGAACTACGAGCAGTACTTC
.	.	TRBV29-1	12	TRBJ2-4	CSVWVTRNFQYF	TGCAGCGTTTGGGTGACAAGGAACTTTCAGTACTTC
.	.	TRBV27	16	TRBJ1-1	CASSLAEPSMNTEAFF	TGTGCCAGCAGTTTGGCGGAACCTTCTATGAACACTGAAGCTTTCTTT
few	.	TRBV12-3/TRBV12-4	15	TRBJ2-3	CASSSIASSTDTQYF	TGTGCCAGCAGTTCAATAGCGTCGAGCACAGATACGCAGTATTTT
few	TRBD1	TRBV7-2	14	TRBJ1-3	CASSSNRRTGSIYF	TGTGCCAGCAGCTCAAATCGGCGGACAGGATCGATATATTTT
.	TRBD1	TRBV18	17	TRBJ1-4	CASSPEDRGLLNEKLFF	TGTGCCAGCTCACCGGAGGACAGGGGGCTCCTTAATGAAAAACTGTTTTTT
.	.	TRBV11-2	15	TRBJ2-5	CASRGGALAQETQYF	TGTGCCAGCAGGGGTGGGGCCCTGGCGCAAGAGACCCAGTACTTC
few	TRBD1	TRBV20-1	12	TRBJ2-5	CSAWGQQETQYF	TGCAGTGCTTGGGGACAGCAAGAGACCCAGTACTTC
many	TRBD1	TRBV28	17	TRBJ2-3	CASSLHSGQGNADTQYF	TGTGCCAGCAGTTTACACTCCGGACAGGGCAATGCAGATACGCAGTATTTT
few	.	TRBV5-1	14	TRBJ2-2	CASSQDSATGELFF	TGCGCCAGCAGCCAGGACAGCGCCACCGGGGAGCTGTTTTTT
few	.	TRBV20-1	13	TRBJ1-4	CSASAGATEKLFF	TGCAGTGCGAGCGCAGGGGCAACTGAAAAACTGTTTTTT
.	TRBD2	TRBV28	15	TRBJ2-2	CASSRERGNTGELFF	TGTGCCAGCAGTCGAGAGCGGGGGAACACCGGGGAGCTGTTTTTT
many	.	TRBV29-1	12	TRBJ2-7	CSPPGLPYEQYF	TGCAGCCCTCCGGGACTCCCCTACGAGCAGTACTTC
few	TRBD2	TRBV20-1	15	TRBJ2-3	CSARESGRAGDTQYF	TGCAGTGCTAGAGAAAGCGGGAGGGCCGGTGATACGCAGTATTTT
.	TRBD2	TRBV9	17	TRBJ2-3	CASSEAAERGGRDTQYF	TGTGCCAGCAGCGAGGCGGCGGAGCGGGGGGGCAGAGATACGCAGTATTTT
.	TRBD1	TRBV4-3	16	TRBJ1-2	CASSRSRAGGSYGYTF	TGCGCCAGCAGCCGCTCTAGGGCAGGGGGCAGCTATGGCTACACCTTC
few	TRBD1	TRBV6-2/TRBV6-3	14	TRBJ1-1	CASARQGGNTEAFF	TGTGCCAGCGCTCGACAGGGTGGTAACACTGAAGCTTTCTTT